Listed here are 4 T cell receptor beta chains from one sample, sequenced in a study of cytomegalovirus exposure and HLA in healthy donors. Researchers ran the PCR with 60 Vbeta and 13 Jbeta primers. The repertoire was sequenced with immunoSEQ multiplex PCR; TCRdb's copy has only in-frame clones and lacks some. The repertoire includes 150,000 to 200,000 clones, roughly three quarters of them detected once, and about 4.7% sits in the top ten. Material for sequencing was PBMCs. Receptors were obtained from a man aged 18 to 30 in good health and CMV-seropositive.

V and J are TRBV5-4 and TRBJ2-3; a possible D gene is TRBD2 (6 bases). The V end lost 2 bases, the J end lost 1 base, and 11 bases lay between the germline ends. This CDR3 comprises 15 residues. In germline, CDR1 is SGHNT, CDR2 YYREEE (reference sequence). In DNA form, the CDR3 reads TGTGCCAGCAGCTTTTCGGAGGGACGCACAGATACGCAGTATTTT. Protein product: CASSFSEGRTDTQYF.

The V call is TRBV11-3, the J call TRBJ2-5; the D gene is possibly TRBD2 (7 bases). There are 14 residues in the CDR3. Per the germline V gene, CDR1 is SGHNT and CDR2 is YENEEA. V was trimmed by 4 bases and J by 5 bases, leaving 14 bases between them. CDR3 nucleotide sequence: TGTGCCAGCAGCTCCCGCAGGGGAGGGGAGACCCAGTACTTC. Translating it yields CASSSRRGGETQYF.

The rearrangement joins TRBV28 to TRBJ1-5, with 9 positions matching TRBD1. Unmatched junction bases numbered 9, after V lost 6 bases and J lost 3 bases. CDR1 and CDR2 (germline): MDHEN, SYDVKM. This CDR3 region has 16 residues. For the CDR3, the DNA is TGTGCCAGCAGGACAGCCGGGACAGGGAACAATCAGCCCCAGCATTTT. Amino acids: CASRTAGTGNNQPQHF.

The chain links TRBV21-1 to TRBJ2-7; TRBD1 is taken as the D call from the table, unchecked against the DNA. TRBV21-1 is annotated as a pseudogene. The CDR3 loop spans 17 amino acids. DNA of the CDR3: TGTGCCAGCAGCAAAGGACGCGGGACAGACCTATCCTACGAGCAGTACGTC. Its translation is CASSKGRGTDLSYEQYV.